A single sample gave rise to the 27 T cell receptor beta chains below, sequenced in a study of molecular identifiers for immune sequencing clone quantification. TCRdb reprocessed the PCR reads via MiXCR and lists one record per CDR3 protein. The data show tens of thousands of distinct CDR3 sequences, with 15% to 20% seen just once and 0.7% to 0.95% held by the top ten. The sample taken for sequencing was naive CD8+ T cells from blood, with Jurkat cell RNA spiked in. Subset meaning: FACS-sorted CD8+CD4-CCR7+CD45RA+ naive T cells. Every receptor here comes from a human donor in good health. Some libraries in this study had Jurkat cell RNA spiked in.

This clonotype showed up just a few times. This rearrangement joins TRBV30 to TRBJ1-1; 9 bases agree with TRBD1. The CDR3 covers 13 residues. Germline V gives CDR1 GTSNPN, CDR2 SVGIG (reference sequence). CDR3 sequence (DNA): TGTGCTTTTGCCGGGACAGGGAGCACTGAAGCTTTCTTT. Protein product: CAFAGTGSTEAFF.

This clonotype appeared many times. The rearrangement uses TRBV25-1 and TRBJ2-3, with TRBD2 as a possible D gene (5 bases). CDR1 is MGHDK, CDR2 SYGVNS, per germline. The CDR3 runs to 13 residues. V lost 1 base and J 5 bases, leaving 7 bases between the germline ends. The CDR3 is CASSEFAGDTQYF. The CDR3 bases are TGTGCCAGCAGTGAATTCGCGGGAGATACGCAGTATTTT.

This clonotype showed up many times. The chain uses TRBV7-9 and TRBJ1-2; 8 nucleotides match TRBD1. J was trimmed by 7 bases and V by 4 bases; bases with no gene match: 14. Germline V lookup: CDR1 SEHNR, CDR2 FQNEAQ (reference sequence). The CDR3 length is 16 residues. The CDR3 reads CASSSPQSAGGSGYTF. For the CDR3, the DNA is TGTGCCAGCAGCTCACCCCAATCGGCAGGGGGCAGTGGCTACACCTTC. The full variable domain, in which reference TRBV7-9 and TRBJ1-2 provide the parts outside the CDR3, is DTGVSQNPRHKITKRGQNVTFRCDPISEHNRLYWYRQTLGQGPEFLTYFQNEAQLEKSRLLSDRFSAERPKGSFSTLEIQRTEQGDSAMYLCASSSPQSAGGSGYTFGSGTRLTVV.

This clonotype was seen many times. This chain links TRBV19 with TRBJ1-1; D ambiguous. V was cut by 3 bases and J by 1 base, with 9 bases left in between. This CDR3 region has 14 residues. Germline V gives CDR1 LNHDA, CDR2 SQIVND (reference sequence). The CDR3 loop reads CASSILGRNTEAFF. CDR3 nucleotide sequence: TGTGCCAGTAGTATCTTAGGACGGAACACTGAAGCTTTCTTT.

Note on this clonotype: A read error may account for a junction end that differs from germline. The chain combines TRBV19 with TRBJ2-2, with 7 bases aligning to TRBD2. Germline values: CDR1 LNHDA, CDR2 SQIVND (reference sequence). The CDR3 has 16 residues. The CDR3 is CASRAEAGLCTGELFF. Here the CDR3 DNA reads TGTGCAAGTAGAGCAGAAGCGGGACTGTGCACCGGGGAGCTGTTTTTT. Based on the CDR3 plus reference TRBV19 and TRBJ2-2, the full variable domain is DGGITQSPKYLFRKEGQNVTLSCEQNLNHDAMYWYRQDPGQGLRLIYYSQIVNDFQKGDIAEGYSVSREKKESFPLTVTSAQKNPTAFYLCASRAEAGLCTGELFFGEGSRLTVL.

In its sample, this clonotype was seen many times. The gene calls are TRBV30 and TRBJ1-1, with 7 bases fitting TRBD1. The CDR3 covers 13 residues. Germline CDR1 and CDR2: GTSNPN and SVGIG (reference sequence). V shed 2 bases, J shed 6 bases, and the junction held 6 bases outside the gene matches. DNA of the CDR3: TGTGCCTGGAGTTACACAGGGGCGGCTGAAGCTTTCTTT. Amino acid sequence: CAWSYTGAAEAFF.

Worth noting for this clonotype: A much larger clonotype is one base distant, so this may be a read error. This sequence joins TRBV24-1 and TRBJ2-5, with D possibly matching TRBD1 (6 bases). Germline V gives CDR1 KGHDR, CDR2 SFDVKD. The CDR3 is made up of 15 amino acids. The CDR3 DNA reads TGTGCCACCAGTGACCCCTACAGGGACCAAGAGTCCCAGTACTTC. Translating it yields CATSDPYRDQESQYF.

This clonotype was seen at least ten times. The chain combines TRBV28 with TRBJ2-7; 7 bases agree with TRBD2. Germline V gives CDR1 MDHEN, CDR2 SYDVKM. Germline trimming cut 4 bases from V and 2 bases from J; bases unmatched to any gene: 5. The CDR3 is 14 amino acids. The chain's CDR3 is CASSSGLVAYEQYF. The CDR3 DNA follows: TGTGCCAGCAGTTCCGGACTAGTCGCCTACGAGCAGTACTTC.

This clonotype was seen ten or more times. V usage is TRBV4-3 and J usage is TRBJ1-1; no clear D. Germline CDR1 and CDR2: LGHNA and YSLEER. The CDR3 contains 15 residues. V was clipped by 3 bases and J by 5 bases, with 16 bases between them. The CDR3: CASSHDRWRLTEAFF. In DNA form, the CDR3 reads TGCGCCAGCAGCCATGATCGATGGAGGCTTACTGAAGCTTTCTTT.

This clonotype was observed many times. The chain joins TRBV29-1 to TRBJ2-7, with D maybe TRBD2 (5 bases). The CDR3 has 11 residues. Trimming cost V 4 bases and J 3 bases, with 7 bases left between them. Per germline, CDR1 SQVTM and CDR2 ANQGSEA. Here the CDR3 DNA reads TGCAGCGTTGGAGGGTTCTACGAGCAGTACTTC. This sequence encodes CSVGGFYEQYF.

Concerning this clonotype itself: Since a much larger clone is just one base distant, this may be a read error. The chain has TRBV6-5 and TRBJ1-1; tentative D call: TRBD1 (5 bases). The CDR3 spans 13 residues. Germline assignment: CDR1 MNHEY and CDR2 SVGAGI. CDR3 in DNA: TGTGTCAGCAGCTCTATAGGGACCACTGAAGCTTTCTTT. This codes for CVSSSIGTTEAFF.

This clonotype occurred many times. The CDR3, as DNA: TGTGCCAGCAGTGTTGCCTGGGGCACTGAAGCTTTCTTT. It yields the protein CASSVAWGTEAFF. V is TRBV6-1 and J is TRBJ1-1; D remains ambiguous. V lost 4 bases and J lost 4, with 10 bases in between. CDR1 and CDR2 (germline): MNHNS, SASEGT. The CDR3 has 13 amino acids.

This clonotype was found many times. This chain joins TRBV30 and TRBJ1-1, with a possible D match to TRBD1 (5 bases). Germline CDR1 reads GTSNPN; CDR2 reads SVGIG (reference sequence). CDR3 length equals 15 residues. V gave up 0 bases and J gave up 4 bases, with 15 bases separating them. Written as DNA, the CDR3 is TGTGCCTGGAGTGTACGGGATGGGGGTTTCACTGAAGCTTTCTTT. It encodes CAWSVRDGGFTEAFF. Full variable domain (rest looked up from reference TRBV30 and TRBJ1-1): SQTIHQWPATLVQPVGSPLSLECTVEGTSNPNLYWYRQAAGRGLQLLFYSVGIGQISSEVPQNLSASRPQDRQFILSSKKLLLSDSGFYLCAWSVRDGGFTEAFFGQGTRLTVV.

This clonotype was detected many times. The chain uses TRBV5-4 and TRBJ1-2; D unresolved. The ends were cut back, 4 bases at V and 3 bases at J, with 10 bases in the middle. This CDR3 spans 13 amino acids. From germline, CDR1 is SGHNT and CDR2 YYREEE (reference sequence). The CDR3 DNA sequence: TGTGCCAGCAGCCCAAAGTTGTACTATGGCTACACCTTC. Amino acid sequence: CASSPKLYYGYTF.

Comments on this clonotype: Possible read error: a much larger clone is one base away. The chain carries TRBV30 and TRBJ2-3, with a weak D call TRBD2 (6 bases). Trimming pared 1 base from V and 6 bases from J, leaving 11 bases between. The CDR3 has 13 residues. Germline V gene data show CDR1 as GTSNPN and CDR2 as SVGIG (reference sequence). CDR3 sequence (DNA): TGTGCCTGGAGTGACGGGGGATTGGATACGCAGTATTTT. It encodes CAWSDGGLDTQYF. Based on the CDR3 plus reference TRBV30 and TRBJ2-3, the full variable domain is SQTIHQWPATLVQPVGSPLSLECTVEGTSNPNLYWYRQAAGRGLQLLFYSVGIGQISSEVPQNLSASRPQDRQFILSSKKLLLSDSGFYLCAWSDGGLDTQYFGPGTRLTVL.

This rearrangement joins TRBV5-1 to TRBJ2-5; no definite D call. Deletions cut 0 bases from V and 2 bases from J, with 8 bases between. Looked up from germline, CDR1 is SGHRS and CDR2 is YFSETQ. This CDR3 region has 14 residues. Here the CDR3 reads CASSLDRWQETQYF. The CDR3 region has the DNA TGCGCCAGCAGCTTGGACAGATGGCAAGAGACCCAGTACTTC.

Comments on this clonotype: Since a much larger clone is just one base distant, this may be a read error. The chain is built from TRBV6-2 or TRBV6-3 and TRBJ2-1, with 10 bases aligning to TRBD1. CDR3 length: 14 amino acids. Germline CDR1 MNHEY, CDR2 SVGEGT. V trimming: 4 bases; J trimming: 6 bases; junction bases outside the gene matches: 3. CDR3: CASSSTGGCNEQFF. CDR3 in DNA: TGTGCCAGCAGTTCGACAGGGGGCTGCAATGAGCAGTTCTTC.

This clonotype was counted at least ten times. The CDR3, as DNA: TGTGCCAGTCAGGGACAGGGGGCAGATACGCAGTATTTT. It is translated as CASQGQGADTQYF. The J gene is TRBJ2-3, the V gene TRBV19; 11 positions match TRBD1. The V gene end was trimmed by 8 bases and the J gene end by 4 bases; junction bases not matched to a gene: 2. Germline-derived CDR1 and CDR2 are LNHDA and SQIVND (reference sequence). The CDR3 covers 13 residues. Filled out from reference TRBV19 and TRBJ2-3, the complete variable domain reads DGGITQSPKYLFRKEGQNVTLSCEQNLNHDAMYWYRQDPGQGLRLIYYSQIVNDFQKGDIAEGYSVSREKKESFPLTVTSAQKNPTAFYLCASQGQGADTQYFGPGTRLTVL.

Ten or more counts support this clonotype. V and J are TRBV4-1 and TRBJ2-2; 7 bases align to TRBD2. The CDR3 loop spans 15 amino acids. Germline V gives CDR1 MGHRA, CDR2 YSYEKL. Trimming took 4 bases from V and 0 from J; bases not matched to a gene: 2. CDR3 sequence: CASSRSGANTGELFF. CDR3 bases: TGCGCCAGCAGCCGGAGCGGGGCGAACACCGGGGAGCTGTTTTTT.

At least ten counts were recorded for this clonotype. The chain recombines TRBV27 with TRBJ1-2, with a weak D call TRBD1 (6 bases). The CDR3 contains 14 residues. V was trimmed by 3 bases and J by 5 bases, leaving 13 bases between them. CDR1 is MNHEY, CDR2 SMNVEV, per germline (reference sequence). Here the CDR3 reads CASSLRGGVYGYTF. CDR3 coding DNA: TGTGCCAGCAGTTTGAGAGGGGGTGTTTATGGCTACACCTTC.

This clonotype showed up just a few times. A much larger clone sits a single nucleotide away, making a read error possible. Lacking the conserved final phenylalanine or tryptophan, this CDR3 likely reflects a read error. In DNA form, the CDR3 reads TGTGCCAGCAGCCATGGACAGGTTGTAGGTTGGACTGAAGCTTTCCTT. This sequence encodes CASSHGQVVGWTEAFL. The chain carries TRBV6-2 or TRBV6-3 and TRBJ1-1, with 7 bases that match TRBD1. Germline CDR1 and CDR2: MNHEY and SVGEGT. CDR3 length equals 16 residues. Unmatched junction bases numbered 15, after V lost 6 bases and J lost 5 bases.

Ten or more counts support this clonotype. CDR3 nucleotide sequence: TGCGCCAGCAGCCCCGATTTATGGGCGGGGGAGCAGTACTTC. This sequence encodes CASSPDLWAGEQYF. This sequence joins TRBV4-1 and TRBJ2-7; D may be TRBD2 (6 bases). CDR3 length: 14 residues. Germline V gives CDR1 MGHRA, CDR2 YSYEKL. The V end lost 4 bases, the J end lost 7 bases, and 17 bases lay between the germline ends.

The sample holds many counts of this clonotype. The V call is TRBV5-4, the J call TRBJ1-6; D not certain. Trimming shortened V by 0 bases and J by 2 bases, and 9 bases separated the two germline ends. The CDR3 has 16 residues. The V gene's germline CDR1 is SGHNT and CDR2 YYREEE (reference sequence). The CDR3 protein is CASSLDGLAYNSPLHF. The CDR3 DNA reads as TGTGCCAGCAGCTTGGACGGGTTAGCCTATAATTCACCCCTCCACTTT.

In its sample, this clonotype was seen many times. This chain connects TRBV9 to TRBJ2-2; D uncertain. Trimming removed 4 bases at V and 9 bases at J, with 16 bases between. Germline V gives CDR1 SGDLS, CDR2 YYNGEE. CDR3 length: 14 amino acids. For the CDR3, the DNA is TGTGCCAGCAGCCCGATTGGCTCGTCATGGGAGCTGTTTTTT. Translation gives CASSPIGSSWELFF.

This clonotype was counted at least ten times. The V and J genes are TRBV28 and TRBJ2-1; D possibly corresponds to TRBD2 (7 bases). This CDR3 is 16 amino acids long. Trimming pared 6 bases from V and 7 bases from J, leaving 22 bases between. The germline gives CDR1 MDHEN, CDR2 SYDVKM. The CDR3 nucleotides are TGTGCCAGCAGGGGGGGGGCGGCGGCTTCCTGGAATGAGCAGTTCTTC. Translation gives CASRGGAAASWNEQFF.

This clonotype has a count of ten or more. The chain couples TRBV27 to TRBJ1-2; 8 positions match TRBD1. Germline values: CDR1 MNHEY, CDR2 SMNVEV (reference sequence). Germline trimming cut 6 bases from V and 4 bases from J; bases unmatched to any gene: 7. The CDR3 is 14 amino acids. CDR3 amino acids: CASSPGQGPYGYTF. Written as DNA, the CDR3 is TGTGCCAGCAGCCCTGGACAGGGCCCCTATGGCTACACCTTC.

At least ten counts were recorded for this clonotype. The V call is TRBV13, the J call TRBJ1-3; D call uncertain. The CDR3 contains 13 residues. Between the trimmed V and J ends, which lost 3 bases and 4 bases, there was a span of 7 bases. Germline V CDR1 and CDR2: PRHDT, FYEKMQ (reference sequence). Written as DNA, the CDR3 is TGTGCCAGCAGCTTGGGCCTAGGAAACACCATATATTTT. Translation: CASSLGLGNTIYF.